Below are 21 T cell receptor beta chains sequenced from a single sample in a study of blood T cell repertoires in COVID-19. Generated by immunoSEQ multiplex PCR, the TCRdb table keeps only in-frame clones and is missing some. The sample holds approximately 280,000 clones; about 90% are singletons and the top ten take roughly 2.1%. Sequencing was carried out using peripheral blood. These receptors were obtained from a woman in her twenties or thirties who had recovered from COVID-19.

V gene TRBV5-1 combines with J gene TRBJ2-1; 13 positions agree with TRBD2. Per germline, CDR1 SGHRS and CDR2 YFSETQ. This CDR3 is built from 19 residues. The junction had 13 bases not matched to a gene; V was cut back by 7 bases and J by 0 bases. The CDR3 sequence is CASAARGTSGTSSYNEQFF. The CDR3, as DNA: TGCGCCAGCGCAGCGCGTGGGACTAGCGGGACTAGCTCCTACAATGAGCAGTTCTTC.

The chain combines TRBV4-1 with TRBJ2-5, with 8 bases matching TRBD1. Germline values: CDR1 MGHRA, CDR2 YSYEKL. The CDR3 runs 15 residues. V shed 4 bases and J 2 bases; nucleotides not matched to a gene: 6. The CDR3 reads CASSPRTGPQETQYF. DNA for the CDR3: TGCGCCAGCAGCCCTCGGACAGGGCCACAAGAGACCCAGTACTTC.

CDR3 sequence: CASSSPAGAIDEQFF. DNA of the CDR3: TGTGCCAGTAGTAGCCCAGCGGGAGCCATCGATGAGCAGTTCTTC. The chain carries TRBV19 and TRBJ2-1; 8 bases fit TRBD2. This CDR3 has 15 amino acids. The trim removed 4 bases at V and 8 bases at J, leaving 10 bases unmatched. Germline V gene data show CDR1 as LNHDA and CDR2 as SQIVND (reference sequence).

The rearrangement uses TRBV3-1 (or the pseudogene TRBV3-2) and TRBJ2-5, with 15 bases that match TRBD2. CDR3 size: 17 residues. Trimming took 4 bases from V and 4 from J; bases not matched to a gene: 7. From germline, CDR1 is LGHDT and CDR2 YNNKEL (reference sequence). The CDR3 is CASSREGTSGRRETQYF. CDR3 nucleotide sequence: TGTGCCAGCAGCCGAGAAGGGACTAGCGGGAGGAGAGAGACCCAGTACTTC.

V is TRBV19 and J is TRBJ1-2; D call uncertain. V was clipped by 3 bases and J by 1 base, with 9 bases between them. Germline-derived CDR1 and CDR2 are LNHDA and SQIVND (reference sequence). The length of the CDR3 is 14 residues. The CDR3 region has the DNA TGTGCCAGTAGTATTGAGGGAGATAACTATGGCTACACCTTC. Its translation: CASSIEGDNYGYTF.

This clone showed up just once. The J gene is TRBJ2-5, the V gene TRBV4-1, with 7 bases matching TRBD1. This CDR3 contains 15 residues. Germline lookup yields CDR1 MGHRA and CDR2 YSYEKL. After removal of 1 base from V and 5 bases from J, the junction contained 7 bases not matched to a gene. The CDR3 loop is CASSQATGSQETQYF. For the CDR3, the DNA is TGCGCCAGCAGCCAAGCGACAGGGTCTCAGGAGACCCAGTACTTC.

The chain carries TRBV27 and TRBJ2-7; the match to TRBD2 covers 8 bases. The CDR3 is 16 residues long. The germline CDR1 and CDR2 sequences are MNHEY and SMNVEV (reference sequence). V was pared by 5 bases and J by 1 base, with 10 bases of the junction left unmatched. This CDR3 is CASSPQGAGGSYEQYF. The DNA of the CDR3 is TGTGCCAGCAGTCCGCAGGGCGCGGGAGGATCCTACGAGCAGTACTTC.

This chain connects TRBV6-5 to TRBJ1-1; D is possibly TRBD1 (5 bases). Trimming removed 5 bases at V and 8 bases at J, with 15 bases between. The germline V gene encodes CDR1 MNHEY and CDR2 SVGAGI. The CDR3 has 13 amino acids. The CDR3 DNA follows: TGTGCCAGCAGTATGGGGGGTCTAAAGGAAGCTTTCTTT. It specifies CASSMGGLKEAFF.

This chain connects TRBV9 to TRBJ2-5; the D gene is possibly TRBD2 (6 bases). CDR3 length: 15 residues. Trimming stripped 0 bases from V and 5 bases from J, with 14 bases between. Germline assignment: CDR1 SGDLS and CDR2 YYNGEE. In nucleotides, the CDR3 is TGTGCCAGCAGCGTAGCGGAAGGGGAGGTGGAGACCCAGTACTTC. Protein: CASSVAEGEVETQYF.

The table lists this clone with a count of one. V usage is TRBV19 and J usage is TRBJ2-4; 12 positions agree with TRBD1. Germline lookup yields CDR1 LNHDA and CDR2 SQIVND (reference sequence). The CDR3 is made up of 19 amino acids. V shed 3 bases and J 0 bases; nucleotides not matched to a gene: 9. The CDR3 protein is CASSIDGTGGSGAKNIQYF. CDR3 nucleotides: TGTGCCAGTAGTATTGATGGGACAGGGGGCTCGGGAGCCAAAAACATTCAGTACTTC.

The chain links TRBV19 to TRBJ2-7; the match to TRBD2 covers 13 bases. There are 15 residues in the CDR3. Germline lookup yields CDR1 LNHDA and CDR2 SQIVND (reference sequence). V lost 5 bases and J lost 1; bases outside the gene matches: 2. For the CDR3, the DNA is TGTGCCAGTAGTCGGACTAGCGGGGGATCCTACGAGCAGTACTTC. Its protein is CASSRTSGGSYEQYF.

This rearrangement joins TRBV6-5 to TRBJ2-7, with D maybe TRBD1 (6 bases). V was clipped by 2 bases and J by 3 bases, with 14 bases between them. CDR1 is MNHEY and CDR2 is SVGAGI in the germline V gene. CDR3 length equals 15 residues. The CDR3: CASSYNREEGYEQYF. The CDR3 nucleotides are TGTGCCAGCAGTTACAACAGGGAAGAGGGCTACGAGCAGTACTTC.

The chain couples TRBV11-3 to TRBJ2-7, with D tentatively TRBD2 (5 bases). Trimming left V 5 bases short and J 6 bases short, with 17 bases between. Germline V gene data show CDR1 as SGHNT and CDR2 as YENEEA. The CDR3 runs to 14 residues. In DNA, the CDR3 is TGTGCCAGCAGCCCGGACTCTGCTGAGGCCGAGCAGTACTTC. Encoded protein: CASSPDSAEAEQYF.

The chain uses TRBV5-4 and TRBJ2-7; D is perhaps TRBD1 (6 bases). CDR1 and CDR2 (germline): SGHNT, YYREEE (reference sequence). CDR3 length: 14 residues. Trimming left V 4 bases short and J 6 bases short, with 17 bases between. The CDR3 is CASSPTHRDGEQYF. The CDR3 DNA reads as TGTGCCAGCAGCCCAACCCACAGGGACGGCGAGCAGTACTTC.

The chain combines TRBV2 with TRBJ2-5; tentative D call: TRBD1 (5 bases). The V end lost 7 bases, the J end lost 0 bases, and 12 bases lay between the germline ends. Germline lookup yields CDR1 SNHLY and CDR2 FYNNEI. The CDR3 is made up of 14 amino acids. CDR3 sequence: CASKDTTYQETQYF. The CDR3 DNA reads TGTGCCAGCAAGGACACCACTTACCAAGAGACCCAGTACTTC.

The chain recombines TRBV2 with TRBJ2-7; D may be TRBD1 (5 bases). In germline, CDR1 is SNHLY, CDR2 FYNNEI. V was shortened by 0 bases and J by 6 bases, with 12 bases between the two germline ends. The CDR3 sequence is 14 residues long. The CDR3 loop is CASSEALRGGEQYF. The CDR3 DNA sequence: TGTGCCAGCAGTGAAGCGCTTAGGGGCGGCGAGCAGTACTTC.

The CDR3 protein is CASSPRLAGRYNEQFF. CDR3 bases: TGTGCCAGCAGCCCCCGACTAGCGGGGCGGTACAATGAGCAGTTCTTC. This sequence joins TRBV7-9 and TRBJ2-1; 11 nucleotides agree with TRBD2. This CDR3 contains 16 residues. The V and J ends lost 5 bases and 4 bases, in that order; junction bases with no gene match: 7. Germline CDR1 reads SEHNR; CDR2 reads FQNEAQ (reference sequence).

This chain links TRBV19 with TRBJ1-1, with 9 bases fitting TRBD1. Germline CDR1 reads LNHDA; CDR2 reads SQIVND (reference sequence). The CDR3 runs to 14 residues. Trimming cost V 7 bases and J 3 bases; bases outside gene matches: 6. The CDR3 coding sequence is TGTGCCAGTACCCCGACAGGGGGAGACACTGAAGCTTTCTTT. Its translation: CASTPTGGDTEAFF.

The chain recombines TRBV27 with TRBJ1-1; 7 bases are a match to TRBD1. The CDR3 length is 12 residues. Germline loops: CDR1 MNHEY, CDR2 SMNVEV (reference sequence). Germline trimming cut 4 bases from V and 6 bases from J; bases unmatched to any gene: 2. This CDR3 is CASSSQGAEAFF. DNA of the CDR3: TGTGCCAGCAGTTCTCAGGGGGCTGAAGCTTTCTTT.

This clone was seen just once. The V gene is TRBV7-9, the J gene TRBJ2-2; no clear D. The CDR3 loop spans 14 amino acids. Trimming removed 5 bases from V and 1 base from J, with 8 bases in between. Germline values: CDR1 SEHNR, CDR2 FQNEAQ (reference sequence). Written as DNA, the CDR3 is TGTGCCAGCAGCCCCCTCCGGAACACCGGGGAGCTGTTTTTT. Protein product: CASSPLRNTGELFF. The complete variable domain, with remaining parts taken from reference TRBV7-9 and TRBJ2-2, reads DTGVSQNPRHKITKRGQNVTFRCDPISEHNRLYWYRQTLGQGPEFLTYFQNEAQLEKSRLLSDRFSAERPKGSFSTLEIQRTEQGDSAMYLCASSPLRNTGELFFGEGSRLTVL.

The chain links TRBV27 to TRBJ1-2; 9 bases are a match to TRBD1. Germline CDR1 reads MNHEY; CDR2 reads SMNVEV (reference sequence). This CDR3 contains 17 residues. V gave up 1 base and J gave up 4 bases; unmatched junction bases: 10. This CDR3 reads CASSLYAGTGRGYGYTF. In DNA, the CDR3 is TGTGCCAGCAGTTTATATGCAGGGACAGGGCGAGGCTATGGCTACACCTTC.